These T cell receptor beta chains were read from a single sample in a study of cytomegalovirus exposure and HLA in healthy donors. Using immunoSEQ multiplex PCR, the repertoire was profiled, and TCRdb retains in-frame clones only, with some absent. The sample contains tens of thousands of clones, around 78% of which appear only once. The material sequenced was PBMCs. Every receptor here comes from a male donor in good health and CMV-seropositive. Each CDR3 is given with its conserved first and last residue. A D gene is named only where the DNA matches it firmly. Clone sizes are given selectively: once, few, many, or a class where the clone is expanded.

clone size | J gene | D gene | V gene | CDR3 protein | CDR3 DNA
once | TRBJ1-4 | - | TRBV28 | CASSLSWKTAGGREKLFF | TGTGCCAGCAGTTTATCCTGGAAGACGGCCGGGGGGAGAGAAAAACTGTTTTTT
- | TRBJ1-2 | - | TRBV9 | CASSRSIAADGYTF | TGTGCCAGCAGTCGTAGTATAGCCGCGGATGGCTACACCTTC
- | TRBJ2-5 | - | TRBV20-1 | CSAIREETQYF | TGCAGTGCTATTCGCGAAGAGACCCAGTACTTC
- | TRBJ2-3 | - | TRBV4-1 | CASSRGSTDTQYF | TGCGCCAGCAGCCGCGGGTCAACAGATACGCAGTATTTT
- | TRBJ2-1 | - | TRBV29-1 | CSVEEALTRSYNEQFF | TGCAGCGTTGAAGAGGCTCTCACGCGGTCCTACAATGAGCAGTTCTTC
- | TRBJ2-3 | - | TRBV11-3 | CASSARTSQGDTQYF | TGTGCCAGCAGCGCGAGAACCTCGCAGGGAGATACGCAGTATTTT
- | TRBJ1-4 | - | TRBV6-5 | CASSSSPSTNEKLFF | TGTGCCAGCAGTTCGTCTCCCTCAACTAATGAAAAACTGTTTTTT
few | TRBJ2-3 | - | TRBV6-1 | CASSEPGGPTDTQYF | TGTGCCAGCAGTGAACCCGGGGGGCCCACAGATACGCAGTATTTT
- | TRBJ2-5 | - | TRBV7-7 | CASSEQHQETQYF | TGTGCCAGCAGCGAACAGCACCAAGAGACCCAGTACTTC
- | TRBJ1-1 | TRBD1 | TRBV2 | CASSAQGGKAFF | TGTGCCAGCAGCGCCCAGGGGGGTAAAGCTTTCTTT
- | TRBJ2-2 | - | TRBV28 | CASSRGTAIRTVTGELFF | TGTGCCAGCAGCCGCGGGACGGCTATTCGGACCGTCACCGGGGAGCTGTTTTTT
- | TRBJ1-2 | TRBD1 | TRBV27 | CASSVRTGNYGYTF | TGTGCCAGCAGCGTCCGGACAGGGAACTATGGCTACACCTTC
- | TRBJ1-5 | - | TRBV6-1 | CASSEWGTGNQPQHF | TGTGCCAGCAGTGAATGGGGGACTGGGAATCAGCCCCAGCATTTT
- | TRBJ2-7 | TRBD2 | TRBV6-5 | CASSYSTSGAEQYF | TGTGCCAGCAGTTACTCGACTAGCGGGGCCGAGCAGTACTTC
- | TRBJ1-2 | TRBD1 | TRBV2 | CASSETGVNGYTF | TGTGCCAGCAGTGAAACAGGGGTGAATGGCTACACCTTC
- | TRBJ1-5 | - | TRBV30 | CAFGEGGNQPQHF | TGTGCCTTCGGGGAGGGCGGCAATCAGCCCCAGCATTTT
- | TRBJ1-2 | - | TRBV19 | CASSLTRDGYTF | TGTGCCAGTAGCCTTACCAGGGATGGCTACACCTTC
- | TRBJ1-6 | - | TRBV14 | CASSQGGRGHRNNSPLHF | TGTGCCAGCAGCCAAGGCGGCAGGGGCCACCGAAATAATTCACCCCTCCACTTT
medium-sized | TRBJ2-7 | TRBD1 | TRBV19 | CASSPVVRGLPEQYF | TGTGCCAGTAGTCCGGTGGTCAGGGGGCTTCCAGAGCAGTACTTC
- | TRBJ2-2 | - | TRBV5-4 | CASSLETGRYLNTGELFF | TGTGCCAGCAGCTTGGAAACAGGCCGATATCTAAACACCGGGGAGCTGTTTTTT
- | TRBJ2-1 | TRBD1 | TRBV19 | CASTEGAGEQFF | TGTGCCAGTACCGAGGGGGCGGGCGAGCAGTTCTTC
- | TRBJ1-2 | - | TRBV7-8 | CASSLYQTRNYGYTF | TGTGCCAGCAGCTTATATCAGACGAGGAACTATGGCTACACCTTC
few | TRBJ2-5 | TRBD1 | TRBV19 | CASSMEQGARETQYF | TGTGCCAGTAGTATGGAACAGGGGGCAAGGGAGACCCAGTACTTC
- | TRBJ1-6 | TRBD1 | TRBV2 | CASTRTGGRNSPLHF | TGTGCCAGCACCCGGACAGGGGGCAGGAATTCACCCCTCCACTTT
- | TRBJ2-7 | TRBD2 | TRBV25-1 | CASSESATSATYEQYF | TGTGCCAGCAGTGAATCGGCGACTAGCGCGACCTACGAGCAGTACTTC
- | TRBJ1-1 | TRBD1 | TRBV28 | CASLGGQRRLEAFF | TGTGCCAGCCTTGGGGGACAGCGGAGATTGGAGGCTTTCTTT